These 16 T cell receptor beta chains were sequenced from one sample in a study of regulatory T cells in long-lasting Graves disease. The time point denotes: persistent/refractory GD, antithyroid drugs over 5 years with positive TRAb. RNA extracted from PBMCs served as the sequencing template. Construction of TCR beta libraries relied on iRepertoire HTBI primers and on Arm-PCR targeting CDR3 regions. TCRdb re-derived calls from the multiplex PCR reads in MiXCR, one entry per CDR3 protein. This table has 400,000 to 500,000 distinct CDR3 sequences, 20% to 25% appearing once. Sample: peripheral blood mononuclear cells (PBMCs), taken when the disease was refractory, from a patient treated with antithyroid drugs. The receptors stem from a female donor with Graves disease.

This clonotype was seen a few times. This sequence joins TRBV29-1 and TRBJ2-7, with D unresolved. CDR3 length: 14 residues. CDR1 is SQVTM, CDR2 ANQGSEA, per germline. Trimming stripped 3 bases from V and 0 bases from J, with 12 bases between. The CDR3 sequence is CSVEALDSSYEQYF. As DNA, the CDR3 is TGCAGCGTTGAGGCTCTCGATAGCTCCTACGAGCAGTACTTC.

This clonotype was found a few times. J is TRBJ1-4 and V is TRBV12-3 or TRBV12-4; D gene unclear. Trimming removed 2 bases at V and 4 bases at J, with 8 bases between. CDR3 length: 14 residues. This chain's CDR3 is CASSLRHGNEKLFF. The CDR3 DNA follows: TGTGCCAGCAGTTTAAGGCACGGTAATGAAAAACTGTTTTTT.

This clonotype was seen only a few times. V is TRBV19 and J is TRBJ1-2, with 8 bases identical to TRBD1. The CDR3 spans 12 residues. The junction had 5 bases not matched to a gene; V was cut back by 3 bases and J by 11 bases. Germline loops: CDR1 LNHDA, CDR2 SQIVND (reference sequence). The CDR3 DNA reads TGTGCCAGTAGTATCGACAGGGGCTTGTACACCTTC. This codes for CASSIDRGLYTF. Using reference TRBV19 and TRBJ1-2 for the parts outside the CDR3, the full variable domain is DGGITQSPKYLFRKEGQNVTLSCEQNLNHDAMYWYRQDPGQGLRLIYYSQIVNDFQKGDIAEGYSVSREKKESFPLTVTSAQKNPTAFYLCASSIDRGLYTFGSGTRLTVV.

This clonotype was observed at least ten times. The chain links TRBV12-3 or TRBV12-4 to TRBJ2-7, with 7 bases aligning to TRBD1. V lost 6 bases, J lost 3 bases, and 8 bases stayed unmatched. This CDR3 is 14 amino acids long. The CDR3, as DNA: TGTGCCAGCAGACAGACAGGGTCTGACTACGAGCAGTACTTC. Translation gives CASRQTGSDYEQYF.

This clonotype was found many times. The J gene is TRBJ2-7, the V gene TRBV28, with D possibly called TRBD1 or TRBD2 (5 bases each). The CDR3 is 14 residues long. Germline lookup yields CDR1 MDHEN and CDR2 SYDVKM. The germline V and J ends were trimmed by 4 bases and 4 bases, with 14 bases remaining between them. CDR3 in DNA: TGTGCCAGCAGTTACCCCGGGGCATCGTACGAGCAGTACTTC. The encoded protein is CASSYPGASYEQYF.

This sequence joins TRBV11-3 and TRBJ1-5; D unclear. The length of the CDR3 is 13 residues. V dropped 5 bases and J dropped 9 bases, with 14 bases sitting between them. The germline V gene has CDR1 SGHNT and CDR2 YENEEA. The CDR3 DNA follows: TGTGCCAGCAGCCCAAACGGTTATGCGCCCCAGCATTTT. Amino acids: CASSPNGYAPQHF. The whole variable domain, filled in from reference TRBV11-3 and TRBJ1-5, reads EAGVVQSPRYKIIEKKQPVAFWCNPISGHNTLYWYLQNLGQGPELLIRYENEEAVDDSQLPKDRFSAERLKGVDSTLKIQPAELGDSAVYLCASSPNGYAPQHFGDGTRLSIL.

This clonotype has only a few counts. This CDR3 is CASSRLVGGEQYF. For the CDR3, the DNA is TGTGCCAGCAGTCGGTTGGTCGGTGGCGAGCAGTACTTC. The J gene is TRBJ2-7, the V gene TRBV7-3; D remains ambiguous. The ends were cut back, 6 bases at V and 6 bases at J, with 15 bases in the middle. The CDR3 covers 13 residues. The germline V gene encodes CDR1 SGHTA and CDR2 FQGTGA.

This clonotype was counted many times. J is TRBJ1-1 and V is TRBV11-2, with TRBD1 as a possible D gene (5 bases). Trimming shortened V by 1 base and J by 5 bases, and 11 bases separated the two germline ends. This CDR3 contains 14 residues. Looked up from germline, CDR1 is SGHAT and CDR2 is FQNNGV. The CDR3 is CASSLGGGWTEAFF. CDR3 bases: TGTGCCAGCAGCTTAGGTGGGGGTTGGACTGAAGCTTTCTTT.

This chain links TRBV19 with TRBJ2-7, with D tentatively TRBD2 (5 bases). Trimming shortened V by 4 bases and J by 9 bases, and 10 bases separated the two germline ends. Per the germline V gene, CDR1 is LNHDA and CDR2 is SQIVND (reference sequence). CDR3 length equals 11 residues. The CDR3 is CASSSVAGQYF. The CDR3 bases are TGTGCCAGTAGTAGTGTCGCGGGGCAGTACTTC.

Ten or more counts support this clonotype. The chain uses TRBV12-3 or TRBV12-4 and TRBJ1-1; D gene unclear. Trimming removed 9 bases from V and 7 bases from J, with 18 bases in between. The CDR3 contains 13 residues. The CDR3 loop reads CARGLPLSFEAFF. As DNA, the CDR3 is TGTGCCAGAGGACTCCCACTCTCCTTTGAAGCTTTCTTT.

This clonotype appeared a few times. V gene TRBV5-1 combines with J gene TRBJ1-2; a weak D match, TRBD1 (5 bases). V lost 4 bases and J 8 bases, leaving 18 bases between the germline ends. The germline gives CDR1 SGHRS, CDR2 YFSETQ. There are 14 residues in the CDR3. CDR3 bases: TGCGCCAGCAGCCCGGAGAGGGGTACGGTGGGCTACACCTTC. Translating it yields CASSPERGTVGYTF.

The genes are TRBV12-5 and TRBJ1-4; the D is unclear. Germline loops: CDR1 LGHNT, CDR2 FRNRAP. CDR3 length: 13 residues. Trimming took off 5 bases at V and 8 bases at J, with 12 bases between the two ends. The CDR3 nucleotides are TGTGCTAGTGGTCCCTGGGGTTCCGAAAAACTGTTTTTT. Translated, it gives CASGPWGSEKLFF.

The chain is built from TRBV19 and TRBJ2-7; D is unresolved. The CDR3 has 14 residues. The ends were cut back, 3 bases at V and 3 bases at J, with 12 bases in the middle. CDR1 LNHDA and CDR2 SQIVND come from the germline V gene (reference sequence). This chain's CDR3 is CASSIRSINYEQYF. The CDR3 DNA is TGTGCCAGTAGTATTCGTTCCATCAACTACGAGCAGTACTTC.

The CDR3 spells CASSVWGSVADSPLHF. CDR3 sequence (DNA): TGTGCCAGCAGCGTATGGGGTTCTGTGGCTGATTCACCCCTCCACTTT. The chain employs TRBV9 and TRBJ1-6; D is undetermined. CDR1 and CDR2 from the germline V gene are SGDLS and YYNGEE. CDR3 length: 16 amino acids. Trimming left V 1 base short and J 8 bases short, with 16 bases between.

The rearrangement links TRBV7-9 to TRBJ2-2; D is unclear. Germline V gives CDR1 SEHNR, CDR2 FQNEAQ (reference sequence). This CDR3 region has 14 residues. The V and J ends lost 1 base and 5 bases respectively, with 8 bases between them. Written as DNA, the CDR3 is TGTGCCAGCAGCTTAGTGGTGGTTACCGGGGAGCTGTTTTTT. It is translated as CASSLVVVTGELFF. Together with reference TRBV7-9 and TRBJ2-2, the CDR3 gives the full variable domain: DTGVSQNPRHKITKRGQNVTFRCDPISEHNRLYWYRQTLGQGPEFLTYFQNEAQLEKSRLLSDRFSAERPKGSFSTLEIQRTEQGDSAMYLCASSLVVVTGELFFGEGSRLTVL.

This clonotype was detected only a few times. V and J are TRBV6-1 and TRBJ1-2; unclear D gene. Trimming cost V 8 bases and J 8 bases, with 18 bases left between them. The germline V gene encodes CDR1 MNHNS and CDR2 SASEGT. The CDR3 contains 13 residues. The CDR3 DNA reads TGTGCCAGCCTCCCACCTTACGCCGGAGGCTACACCTTC. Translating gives CASLPPYAGGYTF.